This T cell receptor beta chain was profiled in a study of neoadjuvant anti-PD-1 for oral cavity cancer. Germline lookup yields CDR1 SGHDT and CDR2 YYEEEE. The CDR3 has 13 residues. V lost 5 bases to trimming and J lost 3 bases, with 12 bases between them. Profiling relied on immunoSEQ multiplex PCR, and the TCRdb table lists in-frame clones only, not all of them. The table has some 15,000 clones, about 70% seen once; the top ten hold about 3%. The chain couples TRBV5-6 to TRBJ2-7; perhaps TRBD2 as D (6 bases). The specimen was PBMCs, collected before nivolumab (anti-PD-1) treatment. The source of this sequence is a person aged 35-79 years with oral cavity squamous cell carcinoma. As DNA, the CDR3 is TGTGCCAGCAGTCCCGGGACTCTCTACGAGCAGTACTTC. It specifies CASSPGTLYEQYF.